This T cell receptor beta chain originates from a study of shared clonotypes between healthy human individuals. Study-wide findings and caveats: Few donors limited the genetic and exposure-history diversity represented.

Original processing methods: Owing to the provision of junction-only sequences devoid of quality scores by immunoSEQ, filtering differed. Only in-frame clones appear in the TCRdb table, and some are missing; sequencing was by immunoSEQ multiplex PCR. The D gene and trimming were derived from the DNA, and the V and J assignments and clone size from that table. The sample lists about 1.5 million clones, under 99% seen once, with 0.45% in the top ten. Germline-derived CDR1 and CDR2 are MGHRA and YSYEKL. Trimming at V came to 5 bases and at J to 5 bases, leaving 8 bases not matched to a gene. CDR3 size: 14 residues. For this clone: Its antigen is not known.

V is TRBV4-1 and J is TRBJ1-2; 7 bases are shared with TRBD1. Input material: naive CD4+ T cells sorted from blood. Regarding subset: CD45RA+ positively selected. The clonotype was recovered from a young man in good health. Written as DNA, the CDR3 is TGCGCCAGCAGCTCCGACCGACAGGGATATGGCTACACCTTC. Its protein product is CASSSDRQGYGYTF.